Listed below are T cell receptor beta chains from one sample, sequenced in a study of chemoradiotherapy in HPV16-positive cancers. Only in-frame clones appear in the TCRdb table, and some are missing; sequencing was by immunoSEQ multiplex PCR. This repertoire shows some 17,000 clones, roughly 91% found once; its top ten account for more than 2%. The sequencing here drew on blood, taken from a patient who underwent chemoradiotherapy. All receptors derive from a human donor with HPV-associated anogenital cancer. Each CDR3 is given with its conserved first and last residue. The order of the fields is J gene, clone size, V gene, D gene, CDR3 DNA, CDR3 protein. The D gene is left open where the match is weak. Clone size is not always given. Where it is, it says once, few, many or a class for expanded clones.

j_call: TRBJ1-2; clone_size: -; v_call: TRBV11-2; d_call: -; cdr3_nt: TGTGCCAGCAGCCAGGACAGTCGCTATGGCTACACCTTC; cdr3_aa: CASSQDSRYGYTF
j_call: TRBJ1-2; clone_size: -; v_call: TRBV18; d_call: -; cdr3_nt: TGTGCCAGCTCCCAGACAGGCCCCAGGGAGGATGGCTACACCTTC; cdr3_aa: CASSQTGPREDGYTF
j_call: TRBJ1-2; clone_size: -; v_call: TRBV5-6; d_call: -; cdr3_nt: TGTGCCAGCAGCGGGACCCACTATGGCTACACCTTC; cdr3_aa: CASSGTHYGYTF
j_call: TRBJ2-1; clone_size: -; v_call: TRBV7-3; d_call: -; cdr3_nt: TGTGCCAGCAGCTTAATGGTTGGAGCACTCAATGAGCAGTTCTTC; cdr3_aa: CASSLMVGALNEQFF
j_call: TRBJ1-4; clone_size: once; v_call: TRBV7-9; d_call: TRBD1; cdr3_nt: TGTGCCAGCAGCCAGGACAGGGGCAAACTGTTTTTT; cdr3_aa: CASSQDRGKLFF
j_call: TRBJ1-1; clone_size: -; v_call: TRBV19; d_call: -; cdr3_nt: TGTGCCAGTAGTATCTTTCGCGAAGCTTTCTTT; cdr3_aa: CASSIFREAFF
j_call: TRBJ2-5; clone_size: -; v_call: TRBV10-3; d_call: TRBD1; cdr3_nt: TGTGCCACTGGGGGGGGCGGGACAGGGGGTTACGAGACCCAGTACTTC; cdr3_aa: CATGGGGTGGYETQYF
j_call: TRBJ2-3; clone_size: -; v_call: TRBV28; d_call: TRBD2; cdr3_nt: TGTGCCAGCAGTCGGACGGTAGCGGGGGGGCCGGTCACAGATACGCAGTATTTT; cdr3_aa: CASSRTVAGGPVTDTQYF
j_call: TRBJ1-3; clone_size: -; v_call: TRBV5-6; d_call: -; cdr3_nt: TGTGCCAGCAGCTGGGAAGGGGGTTCTGGAAACACCATATATTTT; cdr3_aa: CASSWEGGSGNTIYF
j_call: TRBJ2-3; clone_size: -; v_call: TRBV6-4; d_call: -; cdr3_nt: TGTGCCAGCAGCTCTAGCGCAAGCACAGATACGCAGTATTTT; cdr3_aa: CASSSSASTDTQYF
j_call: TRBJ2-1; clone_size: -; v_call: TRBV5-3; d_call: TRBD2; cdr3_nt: TGTGCCAGAAGCTTCACCCTAGGACTAGGGAATGAGCAGTTCTTC; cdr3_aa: CARSFTLGLGNEQFF
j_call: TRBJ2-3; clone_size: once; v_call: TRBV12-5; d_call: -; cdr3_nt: TGTGCTAGTGGTTTCCAGGGTGTATCGAGAGATACGCAGTATTTT; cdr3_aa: CASGFQGVSRDTQYF
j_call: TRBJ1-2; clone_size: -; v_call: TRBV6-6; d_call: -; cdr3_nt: TGTGCCAGCACCAGACTGAACTATGGCTACACCTTC; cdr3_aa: CASTRLNYGYTF
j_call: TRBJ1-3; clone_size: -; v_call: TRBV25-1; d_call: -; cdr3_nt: TGTGCCAGCAGTCAGCCAGGCGAGGGAAACACCATATATTTT; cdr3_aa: CASSQPGEGNTIYF
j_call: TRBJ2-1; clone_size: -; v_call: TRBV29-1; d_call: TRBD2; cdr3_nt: TGCAGCGGCGGGACTAGCAGGGGGAATGAGCAGTTCTTC; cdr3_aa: CSGGTSRGNEQFF
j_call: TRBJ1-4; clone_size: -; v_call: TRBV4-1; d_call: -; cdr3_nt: TGCGCCAGCAGCCAGCACGCCGGAAGGGTCACAGGGAGGGTCCTTAATGAAAAACTGTTTTTT; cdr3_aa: CASSQHAGRVTGRVLNEKLFF
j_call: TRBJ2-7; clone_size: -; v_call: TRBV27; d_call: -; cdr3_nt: TGTGCCAGCAGCTCAGGACCGTTCTACGAGCAGTACTTC; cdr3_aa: CASSSGPFYEQYF
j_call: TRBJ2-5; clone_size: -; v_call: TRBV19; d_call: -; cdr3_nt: TGTGCCAGTAGTAGGTTAGGACGGAGCTACCAAGAGACCCAGTACTTC; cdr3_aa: CASSRLGRSYQETQYF
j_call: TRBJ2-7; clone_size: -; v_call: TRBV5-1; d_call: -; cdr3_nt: TGCGCCAGCAGCTTGGAACAGACCTACGAGCAGTACTTC; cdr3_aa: CASSLEQTYEQYF
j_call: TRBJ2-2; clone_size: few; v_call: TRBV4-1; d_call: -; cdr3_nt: TGCGCCAGCAGCCAAGATCATCGAACCCGGTGGACCGGCGGGGAGCTGTTTTTT; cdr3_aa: CASSQDHRTRWTGGELFF
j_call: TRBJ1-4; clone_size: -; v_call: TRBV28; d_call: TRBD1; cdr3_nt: TGTGCCAGCAGTTTGGGACAGCGTGAAAAACTGTTTTTT; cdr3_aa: CASSLGQREKLFF
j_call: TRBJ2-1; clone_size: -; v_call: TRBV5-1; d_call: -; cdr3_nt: TGCGCCAGCAGCCAGCGGGTTAGCTCCTACAATGAGCAGTTCTTC; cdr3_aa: CASSQRVSSYNEQFF
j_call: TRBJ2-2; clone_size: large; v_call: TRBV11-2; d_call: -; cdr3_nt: TGTGCCAGCAGCTCCCGATGGGACATTGGTGACGGGGAGCTGTTTTTT; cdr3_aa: CASSSRWDIGDGELFF
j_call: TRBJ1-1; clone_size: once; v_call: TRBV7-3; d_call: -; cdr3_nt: TGTGCCAGCAGCTCCGGTTCATGGCCCACTGAAGCTTTCTTT; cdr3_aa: CASSSGSWPTEAFF
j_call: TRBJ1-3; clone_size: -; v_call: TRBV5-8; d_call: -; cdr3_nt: TGTGCCAGCAAGCAGAACGGAAACACCATATATTTT; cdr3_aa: CASKQNGNTIYF
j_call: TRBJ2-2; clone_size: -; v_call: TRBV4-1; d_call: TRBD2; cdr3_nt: TGCGCCAGCAGTCCTGTAAGCGGGGGGAACACCGGGGAGCTGTTTTTT; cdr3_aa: CASSPVSGGNTGELFF
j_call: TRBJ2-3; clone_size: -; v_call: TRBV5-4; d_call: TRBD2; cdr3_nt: TGTGCCAGCAGCTCCCTCCGGGGGGGCGGGGTCGGAGATACGCAGTATTTT; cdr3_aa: CASSSLRGGGVGDTQYF
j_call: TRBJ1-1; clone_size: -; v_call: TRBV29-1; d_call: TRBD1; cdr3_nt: TGCAGCGTGGGAGCGGGACAGGGGCAAAGGCGAAACACTGAAGCTTTCTTT; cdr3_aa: CSVGAGQGQRRNTEAFF
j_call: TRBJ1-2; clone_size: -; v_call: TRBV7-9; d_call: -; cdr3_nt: TGTGCCAGCAGCTTATCTGGGTCGGATGGCTACACCTTC; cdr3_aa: CASSLSGSDGYTF
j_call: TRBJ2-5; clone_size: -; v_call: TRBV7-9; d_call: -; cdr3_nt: TGTGCCAGCAGCTTAGGCGGACTCGGGGAGACCCAGTACTTC; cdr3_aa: CASSLGGLGETQYF
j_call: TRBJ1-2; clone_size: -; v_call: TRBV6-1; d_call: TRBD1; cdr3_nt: TGTGCCAGCAGCCCCGACAGGGTGGGTGGCTACACCTTC; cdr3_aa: CASSPDRVGGYTF
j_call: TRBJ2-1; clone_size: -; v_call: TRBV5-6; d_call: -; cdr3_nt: TGTGCCAGCAGCTTGGCAGGCGGGGCAGGGGATAGGAATGAGCAGTTCTTC; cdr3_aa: CASSLAGGAGDRNEQFF
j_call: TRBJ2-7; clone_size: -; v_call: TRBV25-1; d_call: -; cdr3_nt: TGTGCCAGCAGTGCCCCGGGACGGGCCTACGAGCAGTACTTC; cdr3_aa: CASSAPGRAYEQYF
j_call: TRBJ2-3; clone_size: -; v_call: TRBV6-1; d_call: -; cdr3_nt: TGTGCCAGCAGTGTCATAGCTCTATCCCTCACAGATACGCAGTATTTT; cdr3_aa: CASSVIALSLTDTQYF
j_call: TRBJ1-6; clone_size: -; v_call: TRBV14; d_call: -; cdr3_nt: TGTGCCAGCAGCCAGCTCAGAGGGGACTATAATTCACCCCTCCACTTT; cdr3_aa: CASSQLRGDYNSPLHF
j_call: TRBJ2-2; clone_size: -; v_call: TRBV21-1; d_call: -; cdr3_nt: TGTGCCAGCAGCAAAAATGATCGCAGGGTATGGAGAACCGGGGAGCTGTTTTTT; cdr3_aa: CASSKNDRRVWRTGELFF
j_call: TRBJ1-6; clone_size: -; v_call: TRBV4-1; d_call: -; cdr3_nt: TGCGCCAGCAGCCAAGAGGAGGGGGGAAGGTCACCCCTCCACTTT; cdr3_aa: CASSQEEGGRSPLHF
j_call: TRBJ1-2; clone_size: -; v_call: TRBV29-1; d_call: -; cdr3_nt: TGCAGCGTTGTCGGGCAGGGAGGCATCGGCTACACCTTC; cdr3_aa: CSVVGQGGIGYTF
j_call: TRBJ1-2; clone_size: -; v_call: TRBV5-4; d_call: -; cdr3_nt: TGTGCCAGCAGCTTGGTTGGGGGGCCCTATGGCTACACCTTC; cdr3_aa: CASSLVGGPYGYTF
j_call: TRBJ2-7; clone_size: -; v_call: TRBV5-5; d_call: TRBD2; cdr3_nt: TGTGCCAGCAGCTTCAAGGGACTAGCGGGAGGTCTCAACGAGCAGTACTTC; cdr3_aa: CASSFKGLAGGLNEQYF
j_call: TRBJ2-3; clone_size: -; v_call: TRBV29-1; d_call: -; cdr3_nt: TGCAGCGTTTCACCCACAGATACGCAGTATTTT; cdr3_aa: CSVSPTDTQYF
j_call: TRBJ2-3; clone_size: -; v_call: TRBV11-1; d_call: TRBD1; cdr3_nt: TGTGCCAGCAGCCTCGGGACAGTCGCAGATACGCAGTATTTT; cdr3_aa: CASSLGTVADTQYF
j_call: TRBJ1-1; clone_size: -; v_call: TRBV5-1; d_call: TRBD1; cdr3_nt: TGCGCCAGCTGGACAGGGGGGTTTGACACTGAAGCTTTCTTT; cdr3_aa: CASWTGGFDTEAFF
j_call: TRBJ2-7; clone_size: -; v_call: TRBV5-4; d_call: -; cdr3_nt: TGTGCCAGCAGCTTGGAACGCTACGAGCAGTACTTC; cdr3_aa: CASSLERYEQYF
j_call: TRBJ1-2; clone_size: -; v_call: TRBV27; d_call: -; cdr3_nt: TGTGCCAGCAGTTTACGCTCGGCGGGAACCACTAACTATGGCTACACCTTC; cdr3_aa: CASSLRSAGTTNYGYTF
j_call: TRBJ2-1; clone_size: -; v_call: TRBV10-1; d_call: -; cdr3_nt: TGCGCCAGCAGTGGGGGGGCCTCCTACAATGAGCAGTTCTTC; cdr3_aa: CASSGGASYNEQFF
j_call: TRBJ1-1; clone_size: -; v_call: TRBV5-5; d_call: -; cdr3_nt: TGTGCCAGCAGCTTCCGAGACAGGAACACTGAAGCTTTCTTT; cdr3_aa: CASSFRDRNTEAFF
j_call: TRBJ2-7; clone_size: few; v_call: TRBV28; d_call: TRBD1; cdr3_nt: TGTGCCAGCAGTCCCCGGGACAGACTATCCTACGAGCAGTACTTC; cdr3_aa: CASSPRDRLSYEQYF
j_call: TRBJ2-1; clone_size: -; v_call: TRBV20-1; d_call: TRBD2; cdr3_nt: TGCAGTGGTCGACTAGCCTATGAGCAGTTCTTC; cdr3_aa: CSGRLAYEQFF
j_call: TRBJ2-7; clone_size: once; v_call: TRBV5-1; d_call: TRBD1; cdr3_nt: TGCGCCAGCCCTACACGACGGGGACCGACAGGGATACACTTCTACGAGCAGTACTTC; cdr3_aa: CASPTRRGPTGIHFYEQYF
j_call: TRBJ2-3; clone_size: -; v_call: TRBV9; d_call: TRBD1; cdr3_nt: TGTGCCAGCAGCCCCACAGGGGCCGGCATCACAGATACGCAGTATTTT; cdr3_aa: CASSPTGAGITDTQYF
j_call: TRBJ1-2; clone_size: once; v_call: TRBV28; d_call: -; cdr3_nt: TGTGCCAGCAGTTTCGGGCACAAAGGCTACACCTTC; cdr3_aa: CASSFGHKGYTF
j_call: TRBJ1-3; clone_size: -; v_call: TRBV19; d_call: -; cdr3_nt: TGTGCCAGCCTTGCGGGGAACACCATATATTTT; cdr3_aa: CASLAGNTIYF
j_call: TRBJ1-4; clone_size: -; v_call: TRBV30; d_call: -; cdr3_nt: TGTGCCTGGGGACTGGGAAGCTACCAGGGTGAAAAACTGTTTTTT; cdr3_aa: CAWGLGSYQGEKLFF
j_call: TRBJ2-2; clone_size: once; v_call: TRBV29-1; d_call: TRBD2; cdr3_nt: TGCAGCGTTTCCGGGGGGGGGAGGACCACCGGGGAGCTGTTTTTT; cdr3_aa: CSVSGGGRTTGELFF